This TCR beta chain was captured by sequencing in a study of T cells after yellow fever vaccination. The study, taken as a whole, reports: Bulk-population clonotypes that are abundant could appear as contaminants in FACS-sorted repertoires.

Making TCR cDNA involved 5'RACE template switching, which added UMIs and a universal primer site. TCRdb independently ran MiXCR on the 5' RACE reads; one entry per CDR3 protein. The data show roughly 170,000 distinct CDR3 sequences, 6.2% seen once. Germline lookup yields CDR1 DFQATT and CDR2 SNEGSKA (reference sequence). V was trimmed by 1 base and J by 9 bases, leaving 25 bases between them. This CDR3 is built from 16 residues. This clonotype was counted a few times. Its antigen is currently unknown. The source material was CD4+ T cells sorted from PBMCs, sampled on the day of the first yellow fever vaccination. The chain recombines TRBV20-1 with TRBJ2-7; a weak D match, TRBD2 (6 bases). The receptor comes from a man between 18 and 35 years old who received the YFV17D yellow fever vaccine. CDR3 in DNA: TGCAGTGCTAGAGTTGCGGGGCAGGTTACCCGTCTGGTGCAGTACTTC. Encoded protein: CSARVAGQVTRLVQYF.